A single sample gave rise to the 11 T cell receptor beta chains below, sequenced in a study of T cells in Graves' hyperthyroidism and ophthalmopathy. There were TCR beta CDR3 regions amplified from RNA transcripts. TCR CDR3 underwent first-round RT-PCR with the HTBI primer set. MiXCR, applied by TCRdb to the multiplex PCR reads, yields one record per CDR3 protein. The table includes approximately 380,000 distinct CDR3 sequences, around a sixth detected once. The sequenced material came from blood. These receptors all stem from a man in his late teens or twenties with Graves' ophthalmopathy.

In this sample, this clonotype turned up a few times. This rearrangement joins TRBV5-1 to TRBJ2-1, with 8 bases fitting TRBD2. Germline trimming cut 7 bases from V and 7 bases from J; bases unmatched to any gene: 7. Germline CDR1 SGHRS, CDR2 YFSETQ. The CDR3 length is 13 residues. The CDR3 loop reads CASFLTSENEQFF. CDR3 sequence (DNA): TGCGCCAGCTTCCTGACTAGCGAGAATGAGCAGTTCTTC.

Notes on this clonotype: Given a much more abundant clone one base away, this may be a read error. Since the CDR3 does not end with the conserved phenylalanine or tryptophan, this likely comes from a read error. This rearrangement joins TRBV5-1 to TRBJ2-7; 7 nucleotides align to TRBD1. V was pared by 0 bases and J by 0 bases, with 12 bases of the junction left unmatched. Germline lookup yields CDR1 SGHRS and CDR2 YFSETQ. This CDR3 has 18 residues. CDR3 sequence (DNA): TGCGCCAGCAGCTTGGAATCATCTACAGGGGCCTACTCCTACGAGCAGTACCTC. This gives the protein CASSLESSTGAYSYEQYL.

This clonotype showed up many times. This chain connects TRBV6-5 to TRBJ2-3; 7 bases agree with TRBD2. V lost 2 bases to trimming and J lost 6 bases; unmatched junction nucleotides: 2. This CDR3 has 13 residues. CDR1 and CDR2 from the germline V gene are MNHEY and SVGAGI. This CDR3 reads CASSYRGDDTQYF. The CDR3 nucleotides are TGTGCCAGCAGTTACCGGGGGGATGATACGCAGTATTTT.

This clonotype was picked up many times. The chain uses TRBV2 and TRBJ2-3, with 14 nucleotides matching TRBD2. V trimming: 4 bases; J trimming: 5 bases; junction bases outside the gene matches: 5. The germline V gene has CDR1 SNHLY and CDR2 FYNNEI. The CDR3 runs 16 residues. The CDR3 DNA sequence: TGTGCCAGCAGTGGAGGGACTAGCGGGGGATTAGATACGCAGTATTTT. Protein: CASSGGTSGGLDTQYF.

This clonotype was seen only a few times. A much larger clone differs by one base, so this may be a read error. The chain uses TRBV3-1 and TRBJ1-1; the D is unclear. The germline V gene encodes CDR1 LGHDT and CDR2 YNNKEL (reference sequence). The CDR3 has 13 amino acids. The chain's CDR3 is CACRSVGDTEAFF. In nucleotides, the CDR3 is TGTGCCTGCAGGTCCGTCGGCGACACTGAAGCTTTCTTT.

This clonotype was recorded many times. DNA of the CDR3: TGTGCCAGCAGGGACGACAGGGGGACATACAATGAGCAGTTCTTC. It codes for CASRDDRGTYNEQFF. The chain is built from TRBV2 and TRBJ2-1; 9 nucleotides align to TRBD1. The junction had 7 bases not matched to a gene; V was cut back by 6 bases and J by 4 bases. The CDR3 is made up of 15 amino acids. CDR1 and CDR2 from the germline V gene are SNHLY and FYNNEI.

In its sample, this clonotype was seen once. The V and J genes are TRBV27 and TRBJ2-7; D unclear. The germline gives CDR1 MNHEY, CDR2 SMNVEV (reference sequence). CDR3 size: 16 residues. The germline V and J ends were trimmed by 0 bases and 6 bases, with 18 bases remaining between them. CDR3 DNA sequence: TGTGCCAGCAGTTTATCGACGAAGGGAAGGATCCTCGAGCAGTACTTC. It specifies CASSLSTKGRILEQYF.

This clonotype was observed many times. The V and J genes are TRBV20-1 and TRBJ2-1; 7 bases are shared with TRBD1. The CDR3 sequence is 11 residues long. V trimming: 7 bases; J trimming: 6 bases; junction bases outside the gene matches: 3. The germline CDR1 and CDR2 sequences are DFQATT and SNEGSKA (reference sequence). CDR3 bases: TGCAGTGTAGCAGGGGGCAATGAGCAGTTCTTC. This translates into CSVAGGNEQFF.

J is TRBJ2-3 and V is TRBV2, with 7 bases lining up with TRBD2. V trimming: 7 bases; J trimming: 0 bases; junction bases outside the gene matches: 13. CDR1 SNHLY and CDR2 FYNNEI come from the germline V gene. The CDR3 has 17 amino acids. The CDR3 bases are TGTGCCAGCACCGAAGGTGGCGGGGGAACTAGCACAGATACGCAGTATTTT. As protein: CASTEGGGGTSTDTQYF.

This chain uses TRBV19 with TRBJ1-5, with 8 nucleotides matching TRBD1. Germline V lookup: CDR1 LNHDA, CDR2 SQIVND (reference sequence). This CDR3 spans 16 amino acids. J lost 6 bases, V lost 4 bases, and 11 bases had no gene match. This CDR3 is CASSTSTGVPTQPQHF. The CDR3 DNA is TGTGCCAGTAGTACTTCGACAGGGGTTCCGACTCAGCCCCAGCATTTT.

This clonotype has at least ten counts. The chain has TRBV7-6 and TRBJ1-1; 8 bases align to TRBD1. Germline values: CDR1 SGHVS, CDR2 FNYEAQ. CDR3 length: 14 amino acids. V shed 7 bases and J 1 base; nucleotides not matched to a gene: 5. The CDR3 bases are TGTGCCAGCATGGTAGGGACAGGGAACACTGAAGCTTTCTTT. Translation gives CASMVGTGNTEAFF.